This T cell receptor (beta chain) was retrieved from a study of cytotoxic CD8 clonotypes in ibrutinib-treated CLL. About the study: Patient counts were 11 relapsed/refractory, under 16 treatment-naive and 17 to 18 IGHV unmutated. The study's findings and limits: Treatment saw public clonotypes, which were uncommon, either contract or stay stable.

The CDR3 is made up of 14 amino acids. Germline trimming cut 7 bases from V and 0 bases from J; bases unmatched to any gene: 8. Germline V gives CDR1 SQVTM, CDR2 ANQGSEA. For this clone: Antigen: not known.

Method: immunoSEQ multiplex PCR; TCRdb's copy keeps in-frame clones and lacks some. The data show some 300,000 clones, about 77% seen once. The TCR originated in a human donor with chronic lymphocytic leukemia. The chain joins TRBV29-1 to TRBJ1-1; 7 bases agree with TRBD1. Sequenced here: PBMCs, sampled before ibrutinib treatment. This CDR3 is CSAHRQGMNTEAFF. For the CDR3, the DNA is TGCAGCGCCCACCGACAGGGCATGAACACTGAAGCTTTCTTT.